What follows are 24 T cell receptor beta chains derived from one specimen sequenced in a study of beta chain features in type 1 diabetes. Since all of the isolated RNA was reverse transcribed, expressed TCRB transcripts were what got sequenced. Generated by immunoSEQ multiplex PCR, the TCRdb table keeps only in-frame clones and is missing some. The sample holds 130,000 to 150,000 clones, around 7% seen once. The material sequenced was central memory CD4+ T cells from blood. The receptors were gathered from a woman aged 25 to 45 in good health.

This chain uses TRBV27 with TRBJ2-1; D is perhaps TRBD1 (5 bases). The V gene's germline CDR1 is MNHEY and CDR2 SMNVEV (reference sequence). Deletions cut 6 bases from V and 0 bases from J, with 9 bases between. The CDR3 runs to 14 residues. CDR3 DNA sequence: TGTGCCAGCAGAGCAGGGTTCTCCTACAATGAGCAGTTCTTC. It is translated as CASRAGFSYNEQFF.

The CDR3 DNA sequence: TGTGCCAGCAGCTTCGGCGGGCATGGCTACACCTTC. Amino acids: CASSFGGHGYTF. V usage is TRBV5-6 and J usage is TRBJ1-2; no reliable D call. This CDR3 is built from 12 residues. CDR1 SGHDT and CDR2 YYEEEE come from the germline V gene. V was pared by 2 bases and J by 6 bases, with 8 bases between. Based on the CDR3 plus reference TRBV5-6 and TRBJ1-2, the full variable domain is DAGVTQSPTHLIKTRGQQVTLRCSPKSGHDTVSWYQQALGQGPQFIFQYYEEEERQRGNFPDRFSGHQFPNYSSELNVNALLLGDSALYLCASSFGGHGYTFGSGTRLTVV.

V is TRBV4-3 and J is TRBJ2-6; D is perhaps TRBD2 (5 bases). V lost 0 bases and J 2 bases, leaving 23 bases between the germline ends. The V gene's germline CDR1 is LGHNA and CDR2 YSLEER. CDR3 length: 21 residues. The DNA for the CDR3 is TGCGCCAGCAGCCAAGAAATAGGTCGGAGGATTGCAGTGACTGGGGCCAACGTCCTGACTTTC. Translating it yields CASSQEIGRRIAVTGANVLTF.

In regard to this clone: The sample contains more than one DNA sequence encoding this CDR3. This chain joins TRBV5-1 and TRBJ2-2, with 8 bases lining up with TRBD2. This CDR3 comprises 15 residues. J gave up 3 bases and V 5 bases, and 6 bases lay outside the gene matches. Looked up from germline, CDR1 is SGHRS and CDR2 is YFSETQ. This chain's CDR3 is CASSPLAGHTGELFF. The CDR3 nucleotides read TGCGCCAGCAGTCCTCTAGCGGGTCACACCGGGGAGCTGTTTTTT.

This clone has only a few counts. This sequence joins TRBV18 and TRBJ1-1, with D hard to call. V was clipped by 0 bases and J by 5 bases, with 13 bases between them. Germline-derived CDR1 and CDR2 are KGHSH and LQKENI. This CDR3 has 15 amino acids. CDR3 amino acids: CASSPPAGMTTEAFF. The CDR3, as DNA: TGTGCCAGCTCACCACCGGCAGGCATGACGACTGAAGCTTTCTTT.

This clone came up a few times. The chain employs TRBV4-1 and TRBJ1-5, with 7 positions matching TRBD1. CDR3 length: 15 residues. Germline V gives CDR1 MGHRA, CDR2 YSYEKL. V shed 2 bases and J 2 bases; nucleotides not matched to a gene: 3. The chain's CDR3 is CASSQFTGGNQPQHF. The DNA of the CDR3 is TGCGCCAGCAGCCAATTTACAGGGGGCAATCAGCCCCAGCATTTT.

This clone has only a few counts. The chain combines TRBV2 with TRBJ1-2, with TRBD1 identical over 8 bases. J was trimmed by 6 bases and V by 3 bases; bases with no gene match: 9. Germline CDR1 and CDR2: SNHLY and FYNNEI. The CDR3 sequence is 15 residues long. DNA for the CDR3: TGTGCCAGCAGTGACCTCAGGACAGGGTTGCATGGCTACACCTTC. Translation gives CASSDLRTGLHGYTF.

This clone showed up many times. The V call is TRBV7-2, the J call TRBJ2-2; D ambiguous. CDR1 is SGHTA and CDR2 is FQGNSA in the germline V gene. The CDR3 is made up of 14 amino acids. Trimming took off 1 base at V and 2 bases at J, with 5 bases between the two ends. CDR3 coding DNA: TGTGCCAGCAGCTTAGTAGTTAACACCGGGGAGCTGTTTTTT. Translation gives CASSLVVNTGELFF.

This clone was picked up a small number of times. The V gene is TRBV7-9, the J gene TRBJ1-1; D gene unclear. CDR1 is SEHNR, CDR2 FQNEAQ, per germline (reference sequence). The CDR3 consists of 13 residues. The germline V and J ends were trimmed by 7 bases and 1 base, with 10 bases remaining between them. The CDR3 nucleotides read TGTGCCAGCACCCCGCGGGAGAACACTGAAGCTTTCTTT. Translated, it gives CASTPRENTEAFF.

A few counts support this clone. The chain carries TRBV28 and TRBJ1-4; D possibly corresponds to TRBD1 (6 bases). V lost 5 bases and J lost 5, with 15 bases in between. Germline CDR1 and CDR2: MDHEN and SYDVKM. The CDR3 consists of 15 residues. The CDR3 DNA reads as TGTGCCAGCAGTCCTGTACAGGGAAGGAATGAAAAACTGTTTTTT. This gives the protein CASSPVQGRNEKLFF.

This clone was counted between two and nine times. The chain couples TRBV5-8 to TRBJ2-7; tentatively, D is TRBD2 (6 bases). The germline CDR1 and CDR2 sequences are SGHTS and YDEGEE. The CDR3 covers 13 residues. V dropped 4 bases and J dropped 3 bases, with 11 bases sitting between them. The CDR3 nucleotides read TGTGCCAGCAGCGAGCCGGGACTCTACGAGCAGTACTTC. Protein sequence: CASSEPGLYEQYF. Full variable domain (rest looked up from reference TRBV5-8 and TRBJ2-7): EAGVTQSPTHLIKTRGQQATLRCSPISGHTSVYWYQQALGLGLQFLLWYDEGEERNRGNFPPRFSGRQFPNYSSELNVNALELEDSALYLCASSEPGLYEQYFGPGTRLTVT.

The chain combines TRBV4-3 with TRBJ2-5, with 9 bases aligning to TRBD1. This CDR3 has 17 amino acids. Germline CDR1 LGHNA, CDR2 YSLEER. V gave up 0 bases and J gave up 2 bases; unmatched junction bases: 7. The DNA for the CDR3 is TGCGCCAGCAGCCAAGAGGGGACAGGGTTGTGGCAAGAGACCCAGTACTTC. This sequence encodes CASSQEGTGLWQETQYF.

This clone has more than one count but fewer than ten. V is TRBV7-9 and J is TRBJ1-1; perhaps TRBD1 as D (5 bases). Germline V lookup: CDR1 SEHNR, CDR2 FQNEAQ (reference sequence). Deletions cut 5 bases from V and 1 base from J, with 17 bases between. The CDR3 has 16 residues. CDR3 DNA: TGTGCCAGCAGCGATAGGTTAACGACAGAGAACACTGAAGCTTTCTTT. It is translated as CASSDRLTTENTEAFF. The whole variable domain, remainder taken from reference TRBV7-9 and TRBJ1-1, is DTGVSQNPRHKITKRGQNVTFRCDPISEHNRLYWYRQTLGQGPEFLTYFQNEAQLEKSRLLSDRFSAERPKGSFSTLEIQRTEQGDSAMYLCASSDRLTTENTEAFFGQGTRLTVV.

This clone was counted between two and nine times. This chain joins TRBV30 and TRBJ2-1; 10 bases map to TRBD1. CDR3 size: 17 residues. Germline V lookup: CDR1 GTSNPN, CDR2 SVGIG (reference sequence). The junction had 15 bases not matched to a gene; V was cut back by 3 bases and J by 7 bases. The CDR3 DNA sequence: TGTGCCTGGAGAGGCCTCCGACAGGGGGCCGGGGGGAATGAGCAGTTCTTC. This codes for CAWRGLRQGAGGNEQFF.

As for this clone: This sample also contains other DNA sequences that code for the same CDR3. This chain uses TRBV20-1 with TRBJ1-1; D possibly corresponds to TRBD1 (6 bases). CDR3 size: 11 residues. Deletions cut 5 bases from V and 6 bases from J, with 10 bases between. CDR1 and CDR2 (germline): DFQATT, SNEGSKA (reference sequence). In DNA form, the CDR3 reads TGCAGTGCTGACAGGCCCCCTGAAGCTTTCTTT. This translates into CSADRPPEAFF.

This clone was detected ten times or more. The genes are TRBV4-3 and TRBJ1-2; 7 positions match TRBD1. The CDR3 has 16 amino acids. The ends lost 0 bases at V and 0 bases at J; junction bases unmatched: 4. Per the germline V gene, CDR1 is LGHNA and CDR2 is YSLEER. CDR3: CASSQDMTGTNYGYTF. In DNA form, the CDR3 reads TGCGCCAGCAGCCAAGATATGACAGGGACTAACTATGGCTACACCTTC.

This clone was detected only a few times. V and J are TRBV6-1 and TRBJ1-5, with a possible D match to TRBD1 (5 bases). V lost 0 bases and J lost 9, with 15 bases in between. The CDR3 is 15 residues long. Germline V CDR1 and CDR2: MNHNS, SASEGT. CDR3 sequence (DNA): TGTGCCAGCAGTGAAGCAGGGGAAGCCACCCGGCCCCAGCATTTT. Amino acids: CASSEAGEATRPQHF.

V gene TRBV18 combines with J gene TRBJ1-5; D possibly corresponds to TRBD1 (6 bases). Germline CDR1 reads KGHSH; CDR2 reads LQKENI. The CDR3 is 18 amino acids. V was clipped by 2 bases and J by 2 bases, with 19 bases between them. The CDR3 region is CASSPDSSSGVGNQPQHF. In nucleotides, the CDR3 is TGTGCCAGCTCACCAGACAGTTCGTCAGGGGTGGGCAATCAGCCCCAGCATTTT.

This clone was detected many times. The V gene is TRBV15, the J gene TRBJ2-1; D uncertain. The CDR3 sequence is 12 residues long. CDR1 and CDR2 (germline): LNHNV, YYDKDF (reference sequence). Trimming stripped 4 bases from V and 5 bases from J, with 6 bases between. The CDR3 DNA is TGTGCCACCAGCACCCTAGACAATGAGCAGTTCTTC. Translation gives CATSTLDNEQFF.

This clone showed up just a few times. CDR3 region: CASRRSPQETQYF. As DNA, the CDR3 is TGTGCCAGCAGGAGGAGTCCCCAAGAGACCCAGTACTTC. The chain uses TRBV6-5 and TRBJ2-5; D uncertain. The CDR3 has 13 amino acids. Trimming cost V 6 bases and J 1 base, with 9 bases left between them. Germline V gene sequence: CDR1 MNHEY, CDR2 SVGAGI.

With regard to this clone: One end of the junction is discordant with germline, which a read error may explain. The rearrangement uses TRBV5-8 and TRBJ1-2; 8 bases agree with TRBD1. There are 15 residues in the CDR3. Germline CDR1 is SGHTS and CDR2 is YDEGEE. CDR3 in DNA: TGTGCCAGCAGCTTGGGCGGGGACAGGTACTACGGCTACACCTTC. This translates into CASSLGGDRYYGYTF.

The genes are TRBV6-1 and TRBJ2-7, with 9 bases identical to TRBD2. The germline V gene encodes CDR1 MNHNS and CDR2 SASEGT. J was trimmed by 3 bases and V by 1 base; bases with no gene match: 4. The CDR3 loop spans 15 amino acids. The CDR3 loop is CASSEGTSVGYEQYF. In DNA, the CDR3 is TGTGCCAGCAGTGAAGGGACTAGCGTCGGCTACGAGCAGTACTTC.

This clone was recorded a few times. The chain has TRBV2 and TRBJ1-5; D remains ambiguous. Germline loops: CDR1 SNHLY, CDR2 FYNNEI. The CDR3 spans 13 residues. V was pared by 3 bases and J by 5 bases, with 8 bases between. This CDR3 reads CASSEEVDQPQHF. CDR3 in DNA: TGTGCCAGCAGTGAGGAGGTGGATCAGCCCCAGCATTTT.

The chain carries TRBV18 and TRBJ1-5; 7 nucleotides agree with TRBD1. Germline values: CDR1 KGHSH, CDR2 LQKENI. The CDR3 is made up of 15 amino acids. V was pared by 6 bases and J by 4 bases, with 9 bases of the junction left unmatched. CDR3 loop: CASSRDSFKNQPQHF. The CDR3 coding sequence is TGTGCCAGCTCGCGGGACAGCTTCAAGAATCAGCCCCAGCATTTT.